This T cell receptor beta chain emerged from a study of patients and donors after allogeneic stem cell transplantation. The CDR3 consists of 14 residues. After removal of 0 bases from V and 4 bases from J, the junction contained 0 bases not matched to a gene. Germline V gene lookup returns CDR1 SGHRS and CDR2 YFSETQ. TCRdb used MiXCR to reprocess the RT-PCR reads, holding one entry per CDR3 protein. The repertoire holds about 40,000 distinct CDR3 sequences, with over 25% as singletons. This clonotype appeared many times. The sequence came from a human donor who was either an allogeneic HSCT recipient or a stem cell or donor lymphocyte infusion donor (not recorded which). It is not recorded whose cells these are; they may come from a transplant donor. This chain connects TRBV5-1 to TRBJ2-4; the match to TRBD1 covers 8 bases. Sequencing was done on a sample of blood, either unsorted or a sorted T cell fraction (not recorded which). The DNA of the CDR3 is TGCGCCAGCAGCTTGGGGACAGGGAAAAACATTCAGTACTTC. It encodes CASSLGTGKNIQYF.